This T cell receptor (beta chain) was obtained from a study of human T cells and chemical hapten exposure. Time point: pre-sensitization, week 0. Noted treatment: therapeutic diphenylcyclopropenone sensitization with weekly scalp DPC. Ahead of each patch test application, blood was drawn. The template was total RNA from unfractionated whole blood. Unique molecular identifiers were attached to individual cDNA molecules during library preparation. One entry per CDR3 protein, called by TCRdb with MiXCR from the RACE reads. The table has approximately 400,000 distinct CDR3 sequences, 4.5% to 6% seen once. CDR1 is SGDLS, CDR2 YYNGEE, per germline. Trimming pared 0 bases from V and 0 bases from J, leaving 4 bases between. This CDR3 comprises 14 residues. This clonotype was observed at least ten times.

This TCR derives from a woman between 50 and 59 years old with alopecia areata. Some clones in this sample may be carry-over from other donors' samples. V gene TRBV9 combines with J gene TRBJ1-3; D ambiguous. This sample comprised whole blood, obtained in connection with sensitization to the hapten diphenylcyclopropenone (DPC). Here the CDR3 DNA reads TGTGCCAGCAGCGTAGAAGGCTCTGGAAACACCATATATTTT. This sequence encodes CASSVEGSGNTIYF.